This TCR beta chain comes out of a study of T cells in Graves' hyperthyroidism and ophthalmopathy (dated by TCRdb to about 2019). Background on the whole study: Peripheral blood was collected at initial diagnosis, before any treatment. To identify TCR V-J signatures that set the groups apart, the researchers used a discovery cohort of 100 or so patients, made up of 43 with Graves' ophthalmopathy and about 60 with stable Graves' hyperthyroidism. Whether ophthalmopathy could be predicted prospectively was tested in an independent validation cohort made up of roughly 19 hyperthyroidism patients plus 17 patients who later progressed to ophthalmopathy. The approximately 98 discovery patients were randomly divided into training and test sets at a 7:3 ratio. In about 6 Graves' hyperthyroidism patients, the study also compared T-cell repertoires from thyroid tissue with T-cell repertoires from blood. After blood sampling, hyperthyroidism patients were treated with methimazole at a starting dose of 30 mg daily, and ophthalmopathy patients were treated with high-dose intravenous methylprednisolone. TCR Vbeta CDR3 sequencing of around 130 peripheral blood samples (over 40 ophthalmopathy, some 75 hyperthyroidism and approximately 17 progressor patients) is reported in the paper.

Ophthalmopathy patients had moderately to severely active disease, Clinical Activity Score of at least 3, NOSPECS grade of at least 4, and duration under 3 months. Any patient with an uncontrolled infection, another autoimmune disease, pregnancy or lactation was excluded. Diagnoses relied on clinical symptoms, serum thyroxine and TRAb, thyroid ultrasound and orbital computed tomography. Ficoll-Paque density gradient centrifugation was used to isolate PBMCs from 8.5 to 10 ml of fresh peripheral blood. Trizol reagent was used to extract total RNA, and RNA quality was then checked on an Agilent 2100 Bioanalyzer. The TCR beta CDR3 regions were amplified from the RNA transcripts. The TCR CDR3 was subjected to a first round of RT-PCR using the HTBI primer set and the Qiagen OneStep RT-PCR kit. Libraries were constructed in a second round of multiplex PCR, after which size selection and purification were performed. The libraries were sequenced on an Illumina HiSeq2000 using paired-end 100 bp reads. As for how the authors treated the data: SOAPnuke was used to process the raw data, throwing out any read that contained adapters or uncalled bases, had a mean Phred below 15, or lacked an exact constant-primer or identifier match. High-quality paired reads were merged using COPE v1.2.5, and each unique nucleotide sequence was defined as a clonotype. Clonotypes were aligned to IMGT TRBV, TRBD and TRBJ reference segments using MiTCR v1.1. Analysis was restricted to V-J combinations with a frequency above 0.0001, which covered roughly 99% of repertoires. A TCS score was defined as the ratio between F50 (clonal expansion) and ExV (chaos), using BLOSUM62-based TCRdist between CDR3 peptides within each V-J. Welch's t-statistics and random forest reduced roughly 530 V-J features to 13, which were used in a naive Bayes classifier (R e1071). TCRdb reworked the public reads: Q25 trimming with fastp, MiXCR clone assembly, productive beta chains retained. Every CDR3 protein is listed once, alongside the most common genes and DNA of its rows. TCRdb's processing, not the authors' own work, is the source of the V and J calls. Recorded for this sample are about 500,000 distinct CDR3 sequences; roughly 16% of them occurred a single time. Approximately 32% of the sample belongs to the ten largest clones.

On the study overall, not on this receptor specifically: Ophthalmopathy was separated from stable hyperthyroidism by a 13 V-J signature model, with just over 85% sensitivity and approximately 81% specificity obtained in cross-validation and 80%/75% obtained in testing. In validation, the model predicted progression to ophthalmopathy a median of about 6.5 months before onset, with roughly 70% sensitivity and roughly 77% specificity. Most expanded thyroid clonotypes (frequency above 0.001) were also detected in blood, suggesting blood repertoires may reflect thyroid immune responses. Sample size was not statistically predetermined, and investigators were not blinded to group allocation.

This clonotype appeared many times. This receptor's antigen is unknown. Nothing much larger sits one base from this clone, and base qualities are not available. Sample: blood. The source is a woman in her 30s with Graves' ophthalmopathy.

The CDR3 sequence is CASSLGGSGVEEQYF. The DNA reads as follows: TGTGCCAGCAGTTTAGGCGGGTCGGGAGTCGAAGAGCAGTACTTC. The chain is assembled from TRBV28 and TRBJ2-7; the D segment could be TRBD2, given 6 matching bases. CDR1 and CDR2, looked up from the germline V gene, are MDHEN and SYDVKM. The CDR3 numbers 15 residues from cysteine through phenylalanine. This entry keeps only the CDR3 DNA: 45 bases, framed from base 1. At the junction V is shortened by 2 bases and J by 7 bases, with 18 bases in between.